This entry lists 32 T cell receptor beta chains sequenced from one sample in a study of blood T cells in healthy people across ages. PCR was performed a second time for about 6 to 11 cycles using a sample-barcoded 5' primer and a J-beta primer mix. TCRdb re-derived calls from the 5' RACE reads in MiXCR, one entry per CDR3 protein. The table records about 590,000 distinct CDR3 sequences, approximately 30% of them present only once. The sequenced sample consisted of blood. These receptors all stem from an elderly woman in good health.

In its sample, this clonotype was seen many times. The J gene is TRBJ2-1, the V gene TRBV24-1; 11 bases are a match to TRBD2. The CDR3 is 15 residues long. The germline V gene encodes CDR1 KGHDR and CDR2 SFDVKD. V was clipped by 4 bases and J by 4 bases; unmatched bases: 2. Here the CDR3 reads CATSDTSGGYNEQFF. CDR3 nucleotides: TGTGCCACCAGTGACACTAGCGGGGGATACAATGAGCAGTTCTTC.

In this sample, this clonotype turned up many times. This CDR3 reads CASSYSKGPGANVLTF. CDR3 DNA sequence: TGTGCCAGCAGTTACTCCAAGGGGCCCGGGGCCAACGTCCTGACTTTC. The chain is built from TRBV6-6 and TRBJ2-6; the D gene is possibly TRBD1 (5 bases). The CDR3 is 16 residues long. Trimming cost V 0 bases and J 4 bases, with 10 bases left between them. CDR1 is MNHNY and CDR2 is SVGAGI in the germline V gene (reference sequence).

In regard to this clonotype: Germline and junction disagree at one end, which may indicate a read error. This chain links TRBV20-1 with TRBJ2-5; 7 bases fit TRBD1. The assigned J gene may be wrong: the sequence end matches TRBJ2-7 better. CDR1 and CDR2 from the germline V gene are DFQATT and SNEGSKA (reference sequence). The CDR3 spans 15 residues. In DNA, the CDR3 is TGCAGTACTAGACTCCCGCCGGACAGGACGGGCGAGCAGTACTTC. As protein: CSTRLPPDRTGEQYF.

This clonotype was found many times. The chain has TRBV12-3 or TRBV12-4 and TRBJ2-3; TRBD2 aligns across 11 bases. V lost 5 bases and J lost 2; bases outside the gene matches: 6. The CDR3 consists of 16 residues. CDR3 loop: CASSPPLAGVTDTQYF. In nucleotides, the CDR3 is TGTGCCAGCAGTCCCCCACTAGCGGGAGTCACAGATACGCAGTATTTT.

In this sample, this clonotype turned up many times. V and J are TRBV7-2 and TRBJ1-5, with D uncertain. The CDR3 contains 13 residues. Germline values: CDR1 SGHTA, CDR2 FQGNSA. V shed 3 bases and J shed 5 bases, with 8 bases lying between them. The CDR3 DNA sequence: TGTGCCAGCAGCTTTGTGGCGGATCAGCCCCAGCATTTT. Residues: CASSFVADQPQHF. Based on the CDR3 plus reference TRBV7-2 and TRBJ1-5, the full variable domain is GAGVSQSPSNKVTEKGKDVELRCDPISGHTALYWYRQSLGQGLEFLIYFQGNSAPDKSGLPSDRFSAERTGGSVSTLTIQRTQQEDSAVYLCASSFVADQPQHFGDGTRLSIL.

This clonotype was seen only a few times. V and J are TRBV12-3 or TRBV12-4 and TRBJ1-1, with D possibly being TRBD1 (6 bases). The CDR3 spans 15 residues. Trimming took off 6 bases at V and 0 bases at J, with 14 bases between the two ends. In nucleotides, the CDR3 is TGTGCCAGCAGGCCTCGAACAGGGCTGAACACTGAAGCTTTCTTT. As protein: CASRPRTGLNTEAFF.

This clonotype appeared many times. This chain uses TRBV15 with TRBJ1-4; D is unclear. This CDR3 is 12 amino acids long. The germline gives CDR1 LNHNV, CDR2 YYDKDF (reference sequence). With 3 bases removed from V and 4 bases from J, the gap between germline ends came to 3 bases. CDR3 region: CATSRINEKLFF. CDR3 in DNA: TGTGCCACCAGCAGGATTAATGAAAAACTGTTTTTT. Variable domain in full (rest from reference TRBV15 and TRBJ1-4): DAMVIQNPRYQVTQFGKPVTLSCSQTLNHNVMYWYQQKSSQAPKLLFHYYDKDFNNEADTPDNFQSRRPNTSFCFLDIRSPGLGDTAMYLCATSRINEKLFFGSGTQLSVL.

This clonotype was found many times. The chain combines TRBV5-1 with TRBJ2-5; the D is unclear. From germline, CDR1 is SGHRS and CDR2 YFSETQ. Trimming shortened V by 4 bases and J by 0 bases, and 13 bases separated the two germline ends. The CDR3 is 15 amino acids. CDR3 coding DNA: TGCGCCAGCAGCCCCGGGCCTTCGTACCAAGAGACCCAGTACTTC. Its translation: CASSPGPSYQETQYF.

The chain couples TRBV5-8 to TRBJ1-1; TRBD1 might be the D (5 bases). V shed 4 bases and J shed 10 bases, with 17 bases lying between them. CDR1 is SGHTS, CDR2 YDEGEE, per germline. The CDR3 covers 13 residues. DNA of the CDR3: TGTGCCAGCAGCCCGGTGGGGGGGAGAGGAGCTTTCTTT. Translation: CASSPVGGRGAFF. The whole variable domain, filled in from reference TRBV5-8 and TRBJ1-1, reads EAGVTQSPTHLIKTRGQQATLRCSPISGHTSVYWYQQALGLGLQFLLWYDEGEERNRGNFPPRFSGRQFPNYSSELNVNALELEDSALYLCASSPVGGRGAFFGQGTRLTVV.

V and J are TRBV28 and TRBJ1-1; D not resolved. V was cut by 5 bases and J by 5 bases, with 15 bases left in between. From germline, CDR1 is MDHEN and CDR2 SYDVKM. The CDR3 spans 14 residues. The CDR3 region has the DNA TGTGCCAGCAGTCTGACGCGGCTGAGGACTGAAGCTTTCTTT. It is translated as CASSLTRLRTEAFF.

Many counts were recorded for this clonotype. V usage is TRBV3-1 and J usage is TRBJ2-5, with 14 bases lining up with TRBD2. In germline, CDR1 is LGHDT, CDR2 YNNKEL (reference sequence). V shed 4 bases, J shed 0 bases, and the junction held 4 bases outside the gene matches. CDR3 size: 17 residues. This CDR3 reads CASSRRGLAGDQETQYF. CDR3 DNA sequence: TGTGCCAGCAGCCGACGGGGACTAGCGGGAGACCAAGAGACCCAGTACTTC.

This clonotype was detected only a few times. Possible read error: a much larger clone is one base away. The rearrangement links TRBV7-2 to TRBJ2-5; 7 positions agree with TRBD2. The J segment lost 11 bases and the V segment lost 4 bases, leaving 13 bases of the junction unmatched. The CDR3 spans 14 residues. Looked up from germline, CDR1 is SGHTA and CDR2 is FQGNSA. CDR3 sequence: CASSSGRVEREQYF. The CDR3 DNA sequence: TGTGCCAGCAGCTCAGGGAGGGTCGAGAGGGAGCAGTACTTC.

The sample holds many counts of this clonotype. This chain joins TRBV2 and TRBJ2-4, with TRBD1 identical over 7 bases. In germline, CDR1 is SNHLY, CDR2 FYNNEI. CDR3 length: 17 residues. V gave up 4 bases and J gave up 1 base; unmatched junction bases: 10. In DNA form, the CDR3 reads TGTGCCAGCAGTGGGCAGGCCACAGGGGTCGCCAAAAACATTCAGTACTTC. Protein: CASSGQATGVAKNIQYF.

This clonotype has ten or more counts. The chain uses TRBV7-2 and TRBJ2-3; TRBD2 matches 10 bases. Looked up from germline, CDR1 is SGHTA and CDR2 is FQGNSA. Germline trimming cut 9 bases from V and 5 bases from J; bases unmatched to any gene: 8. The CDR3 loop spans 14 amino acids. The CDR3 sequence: CASSQKRGGDTQYF. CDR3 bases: TGTGCCAGTAGTCAAAAGCGGGGGGGAGATACGCAGTATTTT. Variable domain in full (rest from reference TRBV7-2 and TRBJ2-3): GAGVSQSPSNKVTEKGKDVELRCDPISGHTALYWYRQSLGQGLEFLIYFQGNSAPDKSGLPSDRFSAERTGGSVSTLTIQRTQQEDSAVYLCASSQKRGGDTQYFGPGTRLTVL.

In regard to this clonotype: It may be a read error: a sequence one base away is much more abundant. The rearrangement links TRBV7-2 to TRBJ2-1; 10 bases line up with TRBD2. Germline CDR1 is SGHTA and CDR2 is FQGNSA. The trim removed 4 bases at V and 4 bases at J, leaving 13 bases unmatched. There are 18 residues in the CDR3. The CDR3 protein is CASSSPKKRGGRYNEQFF. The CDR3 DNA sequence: TGTGCCAGCAGCTCACCTAAAAAGCGGGGGGGCCGATACAATGAGCAGTTCTTC.

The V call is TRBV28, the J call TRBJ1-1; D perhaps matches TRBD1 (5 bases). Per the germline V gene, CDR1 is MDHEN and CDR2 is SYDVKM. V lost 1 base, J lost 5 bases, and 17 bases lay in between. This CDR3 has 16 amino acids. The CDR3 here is CASSLSQGSGRTEAFF. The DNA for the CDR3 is TGTGCCAGCAGTTTATCCCAGGGATCCGGGCGTACTGAAGCTTTCTTT.

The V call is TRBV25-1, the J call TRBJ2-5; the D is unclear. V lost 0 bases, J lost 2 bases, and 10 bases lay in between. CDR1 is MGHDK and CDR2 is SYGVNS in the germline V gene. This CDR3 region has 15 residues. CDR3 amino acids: CASSEYIGQQETQYF. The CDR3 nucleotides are TGTGCCAGCAGTGAATATATTGGTCAGCAAGAGACCCAGTACTTC.

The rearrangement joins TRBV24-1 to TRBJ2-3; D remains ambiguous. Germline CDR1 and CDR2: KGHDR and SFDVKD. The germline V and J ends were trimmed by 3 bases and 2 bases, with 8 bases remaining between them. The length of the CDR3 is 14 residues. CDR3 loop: CATSDRRATDTQYF. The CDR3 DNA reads TGTGCCACCAGTGATAGACGGGCCACAGATACGCAGTATTTT.

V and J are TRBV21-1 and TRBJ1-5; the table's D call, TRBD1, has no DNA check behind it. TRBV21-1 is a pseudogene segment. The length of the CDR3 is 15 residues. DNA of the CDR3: TGTGCCAGCAGCGCCCGACAGGGGAAGGCTCAGCCCCAGCATTTT. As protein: CASSARQGKAQPQHF.

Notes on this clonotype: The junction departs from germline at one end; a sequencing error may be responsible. The CDR3: CASGFLWVGGEAFF. DNA for the CDR3: TGCGCCAGCGGCTTCCTGTGGGTGGGCGGCGAAGCTTTCTTT. The chain carries TRBV5-1 and TRBJ1-1; D is unclear. This CDR3 is built from 14 residues. The germline CDR1 and CDR2 sequences are SGHRS and YFSETQ.

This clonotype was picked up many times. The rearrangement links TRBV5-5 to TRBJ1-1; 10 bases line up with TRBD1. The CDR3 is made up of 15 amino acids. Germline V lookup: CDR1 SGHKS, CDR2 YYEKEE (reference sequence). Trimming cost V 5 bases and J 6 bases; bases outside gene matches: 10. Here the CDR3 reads CASSIGTGAIAEAFF. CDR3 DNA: TGTGCCAGCAGTATCGGGACAGGGGCAATAGCTGAAGCTTTCTTT.

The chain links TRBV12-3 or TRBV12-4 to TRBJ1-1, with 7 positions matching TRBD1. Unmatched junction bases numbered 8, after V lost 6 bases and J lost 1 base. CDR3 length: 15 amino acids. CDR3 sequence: CASSSPGQRNTEAFF. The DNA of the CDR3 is TGTGCCAGCAGCTCCCCGGGACAGAGGAACACTGAAGCTTTCTTT.

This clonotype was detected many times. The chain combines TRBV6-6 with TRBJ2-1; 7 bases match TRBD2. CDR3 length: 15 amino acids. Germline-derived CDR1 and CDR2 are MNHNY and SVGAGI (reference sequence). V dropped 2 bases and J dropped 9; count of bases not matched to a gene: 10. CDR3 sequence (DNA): TGTGCCAGCAGTTACCTGGCGGGGGAGCGGGGTGAGCAGTTCTTC. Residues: CASSYLAGERGEQFF.

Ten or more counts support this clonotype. As DNA, the CDR3 is TGCAGTGCTAGAGGGGACAGGGGACTTCAAGAGACCCAGTACTTC. Amino acids: CSARGDRGLQETQYF. The chain has TRBV20-1 and TRBJ2-5, with TRBD1 matching over 10 bases. From germline, CDR1 is DFQATT and CDR2 SNEGSKA (reference sequence). The CDR3 is made up of 15 amino acids. V was clipped by 1 base and J by 2 bases; unmatched bases: 4.

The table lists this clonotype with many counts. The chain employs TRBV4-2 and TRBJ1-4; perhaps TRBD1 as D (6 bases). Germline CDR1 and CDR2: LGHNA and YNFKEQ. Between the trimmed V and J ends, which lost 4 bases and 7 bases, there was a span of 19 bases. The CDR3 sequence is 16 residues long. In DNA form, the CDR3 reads TGTGCCAGCAGCCCGTCCCGGGGGGCTATTTCTGAAAAACTGTTTTTT. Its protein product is CASSPSRGAISEKLFF.

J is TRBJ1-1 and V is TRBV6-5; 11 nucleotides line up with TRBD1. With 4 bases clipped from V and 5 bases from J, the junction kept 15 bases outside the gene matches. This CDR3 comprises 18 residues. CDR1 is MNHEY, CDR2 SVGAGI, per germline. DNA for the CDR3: TGTGCCAGCAGTTCAAGCAGGGGACAGGGGGTACGAGGAACTGAAGCTTTCTTT. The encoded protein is CASSSSRGQGVRGTEAFF.

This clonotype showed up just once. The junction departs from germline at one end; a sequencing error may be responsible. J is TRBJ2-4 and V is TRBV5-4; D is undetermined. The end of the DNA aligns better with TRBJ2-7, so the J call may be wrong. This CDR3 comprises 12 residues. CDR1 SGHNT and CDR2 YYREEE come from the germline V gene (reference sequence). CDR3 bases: TGTGCCGGCAGCTTTAGTTTCTACGAGCAGTACTTC. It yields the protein CAGSFSFYEQYF.

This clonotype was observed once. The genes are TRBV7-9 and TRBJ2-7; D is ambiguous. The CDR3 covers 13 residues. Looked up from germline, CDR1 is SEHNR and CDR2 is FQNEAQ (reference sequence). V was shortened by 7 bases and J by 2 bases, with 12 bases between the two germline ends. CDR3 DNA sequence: TGTGCCAGCACTCCAGGCGTAACCTACGAGCAGTACTTC. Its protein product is CASTPGVTYEQYF.

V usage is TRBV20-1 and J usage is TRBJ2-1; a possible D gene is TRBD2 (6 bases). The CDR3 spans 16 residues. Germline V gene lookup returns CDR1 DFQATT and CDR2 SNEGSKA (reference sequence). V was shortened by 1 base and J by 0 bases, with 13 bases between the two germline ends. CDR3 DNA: TGCAGTGCTAGAGCCCCGGCGGGGAGCTCCTACAATGAGCAGTTCTTC. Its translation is CSARAPAGSSYNEQFF.

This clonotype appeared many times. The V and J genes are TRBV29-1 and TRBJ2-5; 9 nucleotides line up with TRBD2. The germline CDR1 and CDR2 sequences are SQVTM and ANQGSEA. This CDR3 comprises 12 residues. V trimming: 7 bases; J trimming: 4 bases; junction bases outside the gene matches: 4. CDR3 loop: CSDYSGGETQYF. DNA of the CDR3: TGCAGCGACTATAGCGGGGGAGAGACCCAGTACTTC.

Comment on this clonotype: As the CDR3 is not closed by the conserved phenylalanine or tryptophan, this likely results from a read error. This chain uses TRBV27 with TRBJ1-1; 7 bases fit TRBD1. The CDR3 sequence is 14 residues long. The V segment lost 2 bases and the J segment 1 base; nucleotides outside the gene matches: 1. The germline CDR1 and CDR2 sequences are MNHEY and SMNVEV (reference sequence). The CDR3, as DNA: TGTGCCAGCAGTTTACAGGGGGAGAACACTGAAGCTTTCTTA. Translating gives CASSLQGENTEAFL.

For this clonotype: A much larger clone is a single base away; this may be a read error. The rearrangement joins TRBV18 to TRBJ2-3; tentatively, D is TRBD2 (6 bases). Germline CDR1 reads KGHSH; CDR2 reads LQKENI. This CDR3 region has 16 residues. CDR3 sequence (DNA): TGTGCCAGCTCATCGGACTATCAGATACGCAGAGATTCGCAGTATTTT. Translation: CASSSDYQIRRDSQYF. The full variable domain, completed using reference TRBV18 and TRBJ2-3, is NAGVMQNPRHLVRRRGQEARLRCSPMKGHSHVYWYRQLPEEGLKFMVYLQKENIIDESGMPKERFSAEFPKEGPSILRIQQVVRGDSAAYFCASSSDYQIRRDSQYFGPGTRLTVL.